These 16 T cell receptor beta chains were sequenced from one sample in a study of blood T cell repertoires in COVID-19. The repertoire was sequenced with immunoSEQ multiplex PCR; TCRdb's copy has only in-frame clones and lacks some. The repertoire holds hundreds of thousands of clones, with roughly nine tenths as singletons. The sequencing input was peripheral blood. These receptors all come from a woman between 50 and 59 years old with acute or convalescent COVID-19.

The chain employs TRBV18 and TRBJ2-3; 7 nucleotides agree with TRBD1. Losses at the gene ends were 3 bases for V and 2 bases for J; bases not matched to a gene: 5. Germline V gene data show CDR1 as KGHSH and CDR2 as LQKENI. The CDR3 is 15 amino acids. DNA for the CDR3: TGTGCCAGCTCACCGGACAGGCCATTCACAGATACGCAGTATTTT. As protein: CASSPDRPFTDTQYF.

This chain links TRBV6-2 or TRBV6-3 with TRBJ1-1, with 10 bases identical to TRBD1. The length of the CDR3 is 13 residues. Germline CDR1 reads MNHEY; CDR2 reads SVGEGT. Trimming took 5 bases from V and 8 from J; bases not matched to a gene: 5. The chain's CDR3 is CASSPTGGQEAFF. DNA for the CDR3: TGTGCCAGCAGTCCGACAGGGGGCCAGGAAGCTTTCTTT.

This rearrangement joins TRBV2 to TRBJ1-5; tentatively, D is TRBD1 (6 bases). The germline gives CDR1 SNHLY, CDR2 FYNNEI. Trimming took 6 bases from V and 0 from J, leaving 9 bases between them. This CDR3 spans 14 amino acids. The CDR3 sequence is CASSRDNSNQPQHF. The DNA for the CDR3 is TGTGCCAGCAGCCGGGACAATAGCAATCAGCCCCAGCATTTT.

The chain carries TRBV30 and TRBJ2-3; D is unclear. Trimming removed 0 bases from V and 6 bases from J, with 16 bases in between. CDR3 size: 15 residues. The germline V gene encodes CDR1 GTSNPN and CDR2 SVGIG (reference sequence). In DNA form, the CDR3 reads TGTGCCTGGAGTGTCCTGGGCAGTAGTGCGGATACGCAGTATTTT. It is translated as CAWSVLGSSADTQYF.

The chain is built from TRBV21-1 and TRBJ1-5; the D call in the table, TRBD1, was not verified against the DNA. TRBV21-1 is termed a pseudogene. This CDR3 has 15 amino acids. The CDR3 DNA follows: TGTGCCAGCAGCAAACGTCGCAGGGGAAATCAGCCCCAGCATTTT. Its protein is CASSKRRRGNQPQHF.

V is TRBV5-4 and J is TRBJ2-5; a weak D match, TRBD2 (6 bases). CDR1 is SGHNT and CDR2 is YYREEE in the germline V gene (reference sequence). The V end was cut by 4 bases, the J end by 5 bases, with 15 bases between. The CDR3 has 14 residues. CDR3 amino acids: CASSIWTGDETQYF. The CDR3 coding sequence is TGTGCCAGCAGCATCTGGACGGGAGATGAGACCCAGTACTTC.

The gene calls are TRBV14 and TRBJ2-7, with 8 nucleotides matching TRBD1. Looked up from germline, CDR1 is SGHDN and CDR2 is FVKESK. Unmatched junction bases numbered 10, after V lost 4 bases and J lost 2 bases. The CDR3 sequence is 16 residues long. The CDR3 region is CASSPLFGTGPYEQYF. CDR3 nucleotides: TGTGCCAGCAGCCCGCTTTTTGGGACAGGACCCTACGAGCAGTACTTC.

This clone has a single count. V gene TRBV5-4 combines with J gene TRBJ2-2, with 7 bases matching TRBD1. V lost 1 base, J lost 3 bases, and 3 bases stayed unmatched. The CDR3 totals 15 residues. Per the germline V gene, CDR1 is SGHNT and CDR2 is YYREEE (reference sequence). Here the CDR3 DNA reads TGTGCCAGCAGCTTGAGGCAGGGGGACACCGGGGAGCTGTTTTTT. Protein: CASSLRQGDTGELFF.

The V and J genes are TRBV7-2 and TRBJ2-7; D is unresolved. Trimming stripped 4 bases from V and 2 bases from J, with 3 bases between. CDR3 size: 11 residues. CDR1 is SGHTA and CDR2 is FQGNSA in the germline V gene. CDR3 loop: CASSSAYEQYF. The CDR3 DNA reads as TGTGCCAGCAGCTCCGCCTACGAGCAGTACTTC.

The rearrangement uses TRBV19 and TRBJ2-7, with 12 bases aligning to TRBD2. CDR1 and CDR2 from the germline V gene are LNHDA and SQIVND (reference sequence). V shed 5 bases and J 3 bases; nucleotides not matched to a gene: 8. This CDR3 contains 16 residues. CDR3 nucleotides: TGTGCCAGTAGTTCCAGGACTAGCGGGAAGCTCTACGAGCAGTACTTC. Encoded protein: CASSSRTSGKLYEQYF.

The DNA for the CDR3 is TGTGCCAGCAGCTTAGGAGTCGGGGGGGAGACCCAGTACTTC. Amino acid sequence: CASSLGVGGETQYF. The chain has TRBV7-7 and TRBJ2-5; TRBD2 matches 7 bases. V trimming: 1 base; J trimming: 5 bases; junction bases outside the gene matches: 4. The CDR3 runs to 14 residues. Germline lookup yields CDR1 SSHAT and CDR2 FNYEAQ (reference sequence).

The V gene is TRBV11-2, the J gene TRBJ1-6; the D is unclear. The CDR3 has 14 residues. The germline V gene has CDR1 SGHAT and CDR2 FQNNGV. Trimming stripped 3 bases from V and 7 bases from J, with 10 bases between. The CDR3 is CASSFRGYNSPLHF. The CDR3 DNA reads TGTGCCAGCAGCTTTCGAGGCTACAATTCACCCCTCCACTTT.

The genes are TRBV27 and TRBJ2-7, with TRBD1 matching over 9 bases. The CDR3 loop spans 15 amino acids. Looked up from germline, CDR1 is MNHEY and CDR2 is SMNVEV (reference sequence). Trimming cost V 4 bases and J 2 bases; bases outside gene matches: 6. CDR3 region: CASSSNRGPPYEQYF. The CDR3 DNA reads as TGTGCCAGCAGTTCCAACAGGGGGCCCCCCTACGAGCAGTACTTC.

This clone has just one count. This rearrangement joins TRBV19 to TRBJ2-7; TRBD1 aligns across 9 bases. V shed 7 bases and J 3 bases; nucleotides not matched to a gene: 7. This CDR3 is built from 14 residues. Per germline, CDR1 LNHDA and CDR2 SQIVND (reference sequence). CDR3: CASKKGQGVYEQYF. CDR3 bases: TGTGCCAGTAAAAAGGGACAGGGAGTCTACGAGCAGTACTTC.

V gene TRBV6-2 or TRBV6-3 combines with J gene TRBJ1-2; D is possibly TRBD1 (6 bases). V lost 1 base and J 4 bases, leaving 10 bases between the germline ends. Germline CDR1 and CDR2: MNHEY and SVGEGT. The CDR3 loop spans 14 amino acids. The CDR3 sequence: CASSYYRAIYGYTF. As DNA, the CDR3 is TGTGCCAGCAGTTACTACAGGGCCATCTATGGCTACACCTTC.

The chain carries TRBV14 and TRBJ2-5, with a possible D match to TRBD2 (7 bases). Germline-derived CDR1 and CDR2 are SGHDN and FVKESK. The CDR3 spans 14 residues. Trimming removed 4 bases from V and 6 bases from J, with 15 bases in between. This chain's CDR3 is CASSPSAGAKTQYF. The CDR3, as DNA: TGTGCCAGCAGCCCCAGCGCGGGGGCCAAGACCCAGTACTTC.